This T cell receptor (beta chain) was sequenced during a study of shared clonotypes between healthy human individuals. Study background: Donors had three CD4 naive, three CD4 memory, two CD8 naive and one CD8 memory plate apiece.

Whole-study findings and limits: Clonotypes not shared had lower generation probabilities than those common to all four donors. Depth was large, yet rarefaction showed that sorted-subset sequencing was incomplete.

Comments on this clone: Its antigen is still unknown.

A split of CD4+ cells into CD45RA+ naive and CD45RA-negative memory subsets was performed. The data were produced by immunoSEQ multiplex PCR, yet TCRdb's version contains in-frame clones alone and is incomplete. Of hundreds of thousands of clones listed, approximately 79% are singletons. The sequence came from a man aged 30 to 45 in good health. Sequenced: memory CD4+ T cells sorted from blood. Indicated subset: CD45RA-negative fraction.

This CDR3 reads CASNPQGRNYEQYF. The CDR3 nucleotides read TGTGCCAGCAACCCACAGGGGCGGAACTACGAGCAGTACTTC. The rearrangement joins TRBV27 to TRBJ2-7; 7 bases are shared with TRBD1. The germline CDR1 and CDR2 sequences are MNHEY and SMNVEV (reference sequence). V gave up 7 bases and J gave up 3 bases; unmatched junction bases: 9. The CDR3 has 14 amino acids.